This T cell receptor (beta chain) was found in a study of cytomegalovirus exposure and HLA in healthy donors (TCRdb year 2017). About the investigation overall: In an earlier analysis of approximately 640 of the donors, 276 Gb of sequence data and 90 million to 120 million unique TCR beta sequences from 150 million to 200 million T cells were reported. An early release covering roughly 640 HLA-typed donors comprised about 300 gigabases of sequencing data and around 80 million unique TCR sequences. Of the roughly 400 genotyped donors, roughly 80% fell in the genetic ancestry cluster associated with self-reported Caucasian donors. The study was designed to test whether signatures of past pathogen exposure could be identified by cataloging public T cell receptors. The study used immunosequencing to profile the T cell repertoires of approximately 650 subjects and linked those repertoires to cytomegalovirus serostatus. Along with the 666-subject first cohort, a separate validation cohort of over 90 different subjects was used. The study combined high-throughput TCR immunosequencing, statistical association of individual TCRs with disease status, and machine learning to predict cytomegalovirus infection status. To study patterns of TCR occurrence, a later analysis re-analyzed previously published TCR beta repertoires from 550 to 800 donors and added high-resolution HLA genotyping. Rather than drawing on any new phenotypic data, the later analysis identified candidate immune exposures from TCR beta sequences and the way those sequences occurred across donors. An earlier analysis of about 600 of the donors used high-throughput TCR beta sequencing to judge whether each TCR beta V gene segment behaved as functional or pseudogenic. Alongside the repertoire data, information on donor age, sex, ethnicity and CMV serostatus was compiled. A later genetic analysis took genome-wide SNP genotypes for about 65% of the roughly 670 donors and used that subset as a discovery cohort. All discovery cohort repertoires had been generated on a single sequencing platform. HLA typing included class I and class II loci at four-digit resolution. The number of typed donors differed by locus: roughly 629-640 for A, B, C, DRB1 and DQB1; about 520 for DQA1; 606 for DPA1; and roughly 450 for DPB1. Because of strong linkage in the cohort, roughly five DR-DQ haplotypes were treated as single units for association and clustering. Among about 360 genotyped donors of the cohort, an average of roughly 240,000 unique TCR beta nucleotide sequences were sequenced per donor, roughly a sixth of them non-productive. Results and caveats for the whole study, not just this receptor: In this cohort, only TCR beta chains were sequenced, and detectable features were limited by the absence of alpha or paired-chain data. A later analysis found that most CMV-associated TCR beta chains appeared HLA-restricted, with HLA associations seemingly driven largely by CMV exposure. Some IMGT-functional V segments, including TRBV6-2 and TRBV6-3, could not be told apart with the 87-base-pair reads, so those segments were excluded. While some public TCRs were present in many individuals, most TCR sequences turned up only very rarely across donors. Assigning TCR associations to individual alleles was difficult when HLA alleles, especially DR and DQ, strongly co-occurred. Over 15 rarely observed V segments, including chromosome 9 orphons, were excluded from the earlier analysis of about 600 of the donors because counts were too low. A later genetic analysis associated a missense DCLRE1C variant with V-gene and J-gene trimming of TCR beta chains, and an independent cohort replicated the association. In both the original and validation cohorts, the classifier was reported to diagnose cytomegalovirus status with high specificity and sensitivity. Sequencing depth was assumed to be roughly uniform across donors in the presence/absence analyses, though that assumption may not hold. Correlated functional status among segregating V segments might reflect linkage disequilibrium, but an unknown experimental factor could not be ruled out. In an earlier analysis of around 600 of the donors, most TCR beta V segments appeared in productive rearrangements about 90% or about 30% of the time, broadly matching IMGT annotations. Because some donors lacked HLA typing at each locus, the association tests relied only on the typed subset. A later analysis found that TCR association rates varied across HLA loci, with DRB1 alleles showing the most associated TCRs and HLA-C alleles the fewest. According to a later genetic analysis, donors in an Asian-associated ancestry cluster had fewer N-insertions in productive TCRs than the approximately 650-donor mean. Three of the identified cytomegalovirus-associated TCR beta chains were confirmed in vitro to be specific for cytomegalovirus antigens. A total of 150 to 200 TCR beta chains were listed by the study as associated with cytomegalovirus. It was suggested by the authors that the approach could potentially be generalized to other disease states and immunological phenotypes. In a later analysis, HLA-associated TCR beta chains showed more clonal expansion and lower generation probabilities than non-associated chains that were equally common. A later analysis associated 15,000 to 20,000 TCR beta sequences with specific HLA alleles at a false discovery rate of 0.05. A further reported finding was that TCR beta sequences accurately predicted the HLA-A and HLA-B alleles for most subjects in the first cohort. A group of highly shared sequence variants was considered likely to be a technical artifact of the sequencing pipeline. For the cohort, immune exposure information was limited to CMV serostatus. Several of the top co-occurrence clusters appeared to be linked to parvovirus B19, influenza, CMV and Epstein-Barr virus, according to a later analysis.

Receptors were amplified or captured by the immunoSEQ multiplex PCR assay. For the multiplex PCR, a mixture combining 60 forward primers for TCR Vbeta segments and 13 reverse primers for TCR Jbeta segments was used. The CDR3 region of rearranged TCR beta genes was amplified from genomic DNA with a multiplex PCR assay. Amplified TCR beta libraries were sequenced as 87-base-pair reads on the Illumina HiSeq System. As for the authors' bioinformatics: A later analysis tallied about 77 million unique TCR beta chains across the 640 or so repertoires, and around 12 million of those chains were shared by two or more donors. Raw reads were error-corrected and collapsed into unique sequences with a nearest-neighbor algorithm that merged closely related sequences to remove PCR and sequencing errors. Alignment of CDR3 sequences to IMGT reference sequences was used to assign V, D and J gene segments. For a sequence to be retained, a match of at least six nucleotides was required to both a V gene segment and a J gene segment. Rearrangements were called productive when the CDR3 lacked stop codons and stayed in frame with V and J; all others were non-productive. Following IMGT convention, CDR3 was defined as the stretch from the second conserved V-encoded cysteine up to the conserved J-encoded phenylalanine. The earlier analysis of about 560 of the donors excluded any sequence lacking an unambiguous match to a single V gene segment. An earlier analysis of several hundred of the donors called V segments functional above 56.7% productive rearrangements and segregating when the between-donor standard deviation exceeded 5%. A statistical classification framework was built for diagnosing cytomegalovirus status from the catalog of TCR beta chain sequences. In a later analysis, TCR nucleotide sequences were compared against IMGT/GENE-DB human TR gene sequences so that V and J genes could be assigned. The TCRdist pipeline was used in a later analysis to assign CDR3 sequences and most-parsimonious VDJ recombination scenarios. In a later analysis, each TCR beta chain was defined by its CDR3 amino acid sequence together with its V-gene family, and reads without a unique V-gene family were excluded. A later analysis removed roughly 590 highly shared, low-generation-probability nucleotide sequences to deal with suspected cross-contamination and a sequencing artifact. In a later analysis, a clonal expansion index was calculated for each public chain from normalized within-repertoire ranks of inferred template counts. Generation probabilities in a later analysis came from a VDJ recombination model fitted to out-of-frame rearrangements, and those results were checked against IGoR. A later analysis scored TCR-TCR, TCR-HLA and TCR-CMV co-occurrence with hypergeometric tests, applying a repertoire-size bias correction to TCR pairs. A later analysis estimated false discovery rates by permuting HLA or CMV assignments 20 times. A later analysis grouped co-occurring TCRs with DBSCAN, adding TCRdist sequence similarity when clustering within HLA-allele-positive subsets. Co-occurrence clustering excluded repertoires with fewer than 30,000 or more than 120,000 public chains, plus five with anomalous nucleotide sharing. As stored in TCRdb, this immuneACCESS dataset retains in-frame rearrangements with V and J assigned. A fraction of the clones does not appear; measured against another copy, unresolved V genes explain less than half of the discrepancy, and the remainder lacks a known reason. V, J and clone size are those of that table, while D and trimming were read from the DNA. For this sample the table gives 150,000 to 200,000 clones, of which roughly 80% were detected only once. About 1.7% of the sample belongs to the ten largest clones.

The cohort comprised some 700 healthy bone marrow donors. Cohort members were all nominally healthy when sampled, although unrecorded immune exposures were likely present. The donor was CMV seronegative and was included in the group of 352 seronegative cohort members. Each donor provided a peripheral blood sample, and peripheral blood mononuclear cells were used for TCR beta sequencing. The Qiagen DNeasy Blood Extraction Kit was used to extract genomic DNA from the blood cell samples. Ends trimmed: V by 4 bases, J by 6 bases; bases unmatched to a gene: 6. Spanning cysteine to phenylalanine, the CDR3 consists of 13 amino acids. The sequence is cut down to CDR3 DNA, 39 bases in frame from base 1. Taken from the germline V gene, the CDR1 and CDR2 loops are SQVTM and ANQGSEA. As concerns this clone: The target of this receptor is not known. No per-base quality is available; no much larger clone lies one base away.

The sequenced sample was PBMCs. This TCR was recovered from a woman in her late teens or twenties in good health and CMV-seronegative. Recombination connected TRBV29-1 to TRBJ2-1; 7 middle bases align to TRBD2. The CDR3 sequence is CSVGPAGPNEQFF. Here is the DNA: TGCAGCGTTGGGCCAGCGGGGCCCAATGAGCAGTTCTTC.